The 10 T cell receptor beta chains given below trace back to one sample, sequenced in a study of T cells after yellow fever vaccination. TCRdb redid the calling of the 5' RACE reads with MiXCR, one entry per CDR3 protein. The repertoire has 30,000 to 40,000 distinct CDR3 sequences, about 6.6% of them found once; the top ten carry 22%. This specimen consisted of PBMCs, either bulk or a sorted T-cell subset (CD4+, CD8+, memory, or dextramer-sorted; not recorded which), obtained on the day of the first yellow fever vaccination. Receptors were obtained from a man younger than 35 who received the YFV17D yellow fever vaccine.

This clonotype was observed many times. This sequence joins TRBV29-1 and TRBJ2-6; maybe TRBD1 (6 bases). The CDR3 is 13 amino acids. Germline V gene sequence: CDR1 SQVTM, CDR2 ANQGSEA. The V gene lost 6 bases and the J gene lost 3 bases, with 9 bases spanning the gap. The CDR3 DNA reads as TGCAGCGTACAGGGCAATGGGGCCAACGTCCTGACTTTC. Its translation: CSVQGNGANVLTF.

This clonotype was counted many times. The gene calls are TRBV5-1 and TRBJ2-3; maybe TRBD2 (5 bases). V was cut by 0 bases and J by 5 bases, with 7 bases left in between. CDR1 is SGHRS, CDR2 YFSETQ, per germline. CDR3 length: 13 residues. The CDR3 DNA follows: TGCGCCAGCAGCTTGGGAGGGAGAGATACGCAGTATTTT. Translation gives CASSLGGRDTQYF. Full variable domain (outside the CDR3, taken from reference TRBV5-1 and TRBJ2-3): KAGVTQTPRYLIKTRGQQVTLSCSPISGHRSVSWYQQTPGQGLQFLFEYFSETQRNKGNFPGRFSGRQFSNSRSEMNVSTLELGDSALYLCASSLGGRDTQYFGPGTRLTVL.

This clonotype showed up many times. The chain recombines TRBV7-9 with TRBJ1-5, with unresolved D. The germline gives CDR1 SEHNR, CDR2 FQNEAQ (reference sequence). The CDR3 runs to 13 residues. V gave up 2 bases and J gave up 4 bases, with 6 bases separating them. Here the CDR3 reads CASSLNTNQPQHF. The CDR3 coding sequence is TGTGCCAGCAGCTTAAACACAAATCAGCCCCAGCATTTT.

This clonotype was counted ten times or more. This sequence joins TRBV27 and TRBJ1-5, with a tentative D call TRBD1 (6 bases). Trimming stripped 4 bases from V and 3 bases from J, with 13 bases between. CDR3 length: 15 amino acids. The V gene's germline CDR1 is MNHEY and CDR2 SMNVEV (reference sequence). In DNA form, the CDR3 reads TGTGCCAGCAGTTCTGGGGGCGGAAACAATCAGCCCCAGCATTTT. The encoded protein is CASSSGGGNNQPQHF.

This clonotype was seen a handful of times. J is TRBJ2-5 and V is TRBV27; D might be TRBD1 (6 bases). The CDR3 length is 14 residues. V was trimmed by 10 bases and J by 2 bases, leaving 17 bases between them. Germline assignment: CDR1 MNHEY and CDR2 SMNVEV (reference sequence). CDR3 in amino acids: CATAGTPFQETQYF. The CDR3 region has the DNA TGTGCCACCGCCGGGACACCTTTTCAAGAGACCCAGTACTTC.

This clonotype showed up many times. The rearrangement joins TRBV11-2 to TRBJ2-3; the D gene is possibly TRBD2 (5 bases). Trimming left V 1 base short and J 4 bases short, with 6 bases between. The CDR3 has 13 amino acids. CDR1 and CDR2 (germline): SGHAT, FQNNGV. For the CDR3, the DNA is TGTGCCAGCAGCTTAGTCGGGGCAGATACGCAGTATTTT. This encodes CASSLVGADTQYF. The full variable domain, rest sourced from reference TRBV11-2 and TRBJ2-3, is EAGVAQSPRYKIIEKRQSVAFWCNPISGHATLYWYQQILGQGPKLLIQFQNNGVVDDSQLPKDRFSAERLKGVDSTLKIQPAKLEDSAVYLCASSLVGADTQYFGPGTRLTVL.

This clonotype was seen repeatedly, ten times or more. J is TRBJ1-3 and V is TRBV12-3 or TRBV12-4; unclear D gene. Trimming pared 9 bases from V and 0 bases from J, leaving 9 bases between. The CDR3 contains 13 residues. In DNA form, the CDR3 reads TGTGCCAGTTCTCCTAGCTCTGGAAACACCATATATTTT. This sequence encodes CASSPSSGNTIYF.

Ten or more counts support this clonotype. The chain is built from TRBV24-1 and TRBJ2-1; tentatively, D is TRBD1 (5 bases). Germline V gene lookup returns CDR1 KGHDR and CDR2 SFDVKD. Trimming removed 7 bases at V and 0 bases at J, with 18 bases between. This CDR3 spans 17 amino acids. The CDR3 nucleotides are TGTGCCACCAGCGGGCCCACAGGAGTTCACTCCTACAATGAGCAGTTCTTC. Translating it yields CATSGPTGVHSYNEQFF.

The table lists this clonotype with many counts. The chain uses TRBV27 and TRBJ1-2; 7 bases map to TRBD1. Germline V gene data show CDR1 as MNHEY and CDR2 as SMNVEV (reference sequence). The trim removed 0 bases at V and 8 bases at J, leaving 3 bases unmatched. The CDR3 totals 13 residues. CDR3 region: CASSLSKGGGYTF. The CDR3 DNA is TGTGCCAGCAGTTTATCGAAAGGGGGCGGCTACACCTTC.

This clonotype appeared a few times. CDR3 residues: CASSTNYRDSRGSNQPQHF. CDR3 DNA: TGTGCCAGCAGTACAAACTACCGGGACTCACGGGGGAGCAATCAGCCCCAGCATTTT. The V gene is TRBV6-2 or TRBV6-3, the J gene TRBJ1-5; tentative D call: TRBD1 (5 bases). CDR1 is MNHEY, CDR2 SVGEGT, per germline. The CDR3 extends over 19 amino acids. V lost 5 bases to trimming and J lost 1 base, with 24 bases between them.